This TCR beta chain originates from a study of human T cells and chemical hapten exposure. This clonotype has ten or more counts. TCRdb recomputed calls from the RACE reads with MiXCR, one row per CDR3 protein. In the table there are approximately 32,000 distinct CDR3 sequences, 5.8% of which are singletons. Germline V gene lookup returns CDR1 SGHTA and CDR2 FQGNSA. The CDR3 consists of 12 residues. V lost 3 bases and J 8 bases, leaving 7 bases between the germline ends. Regarding time point: patch test 3, about 24 weeks after DPC sensitization. Treatment reported: therapeutic diphenylcyclopropenone sensitization with weekly scalp DPC.

The source of this sequence is a young man with alopecia areata. Some clones in this sample may be carry-over from other donors' samples. This chain joins TRBV7-2 and TRBJ2-2; the D is unclear. This specimen consisted of whole blood, obtained in connection with sensitization to the hapten diphenylcyclopropenone (DPC). CDR3 sequence reads: CASSLIRGELFF. The CDR3, as DNA: TGTGCCAGCAGCTTGATACGAGGGGAGCTGTTTTTT.